Shown below are 5 T cell receptor beta chains from a single sample sequenced in a study of blood T cell repertoires in COVID-19. Profiled with immunoSEQ multiplex PCR; TCRdb holds only in-frame clones, not every one. Here the sample spans 200,000 to 250,000 clones, around 90% being singletons. The sequenced material came from peripheral blood. The source of these receptors is a man in his fifties or sixties who had recovered from COVID-19.

This clone has just a few counts. The J gene is TRBJ2-1, the V gene TRBV7-2; D uncertain. CDR3 length equals 15 residues. The germline CDR1 and CDR2 sequences are SGHTA and FQGNSA. Deletions cut 4 bases from V and 5 bases from J, with 15 bases between. The CDR3 coding sequence is TGTGCCAGCAGCTCAACCCCACCCCGGGACAATGAGCAGTTCTTC. Amino acid sequence: CASSSTPPRDNEQFF.

The V call is TRBV19, the J call TRBJ2-7, with 10 bases lining up with TRBD2. This CDR3 has 15 amino acids. Trimming cost V 5 bases and J 2 bases; bases outside gene matches: 6. Germline V CDR1 and CDR2: LNHDA, SQIVND (reference sequence). This CDR3 is CASSLGTSVTYEQYF. The CDR3 DNA is TGTGCCAGTAGTCTCGGGACTAGCGTAACCTACGAGCAGTACTTC.

The chain recombines TRBV19 with TRBJ1-2, with a weak D call TRBD1 (5 bases). Between the trimmed V and J ends, which lost 4 bases and 4 bases, there was a span of 13 bases. CDR1 LNHDA and CDR2 SQIVND come from the germline V gene (reference sequence). This CDR3 contains 14 residues. CDR3 sequence (DNA): TGTGCCAGTAGTACCACAGGTATGGCCTATGGCTACACCTTC. It codes for CASSTTGMAYGYTF.

The V gene is TRBV25-1, the J gene TRBJ1-5; weak D call: TRBD1 (5 bases). The CDR3 is 13 residues long. The V end was cut by 6 bases, the J end by 3 bases, with 9 bases between. Germline V lookup: CDR1 MGHDK, CDR2 SYGVNS. The CDR3 DNA sequence: TGTGCCAGCAGGGGGGGAAACAATCAGCCCCAGCATTTT. Protein product: CASRGGNNQPQHF.

The V and J genes are TRBV2 and TRBJ2-7, with a possible D match to TRBD2 (7 bases). Germline CDR1 and CDR2: SNHLY and FYNNEI. The CDR3 contains 13 residues. V gave up 8 bases and J gave up 1 base, with 12 bases separating them. The CDR3 region has the DNA TGTGCCAGCCTGAGGGGGGGGTCCTACGAGCAGTACTTC. This encodes CASLRGGSYEQYF.